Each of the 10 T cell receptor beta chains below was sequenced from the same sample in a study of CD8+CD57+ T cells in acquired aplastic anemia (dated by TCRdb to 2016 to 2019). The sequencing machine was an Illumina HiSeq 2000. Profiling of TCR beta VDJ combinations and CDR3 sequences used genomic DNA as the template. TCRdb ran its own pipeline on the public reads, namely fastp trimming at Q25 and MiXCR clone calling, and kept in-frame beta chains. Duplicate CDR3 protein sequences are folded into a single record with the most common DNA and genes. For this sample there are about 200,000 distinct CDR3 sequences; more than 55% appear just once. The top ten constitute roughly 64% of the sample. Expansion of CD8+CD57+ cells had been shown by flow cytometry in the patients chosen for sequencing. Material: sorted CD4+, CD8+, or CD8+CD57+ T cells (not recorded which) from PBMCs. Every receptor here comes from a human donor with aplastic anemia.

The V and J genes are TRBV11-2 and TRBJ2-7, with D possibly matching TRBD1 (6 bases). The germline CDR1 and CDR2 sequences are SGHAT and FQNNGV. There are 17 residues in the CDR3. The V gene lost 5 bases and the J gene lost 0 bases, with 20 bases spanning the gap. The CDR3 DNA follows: TGTGCCAGCAGCCCAGGTTTTGCAGGGGTCGGCTCCTACGAGCAGTACTTC. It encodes CASSPGFAGVGSYEQYF. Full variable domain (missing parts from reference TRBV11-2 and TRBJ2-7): EAGVAQSPRYKIIEKRQSVAFWCNPISGHATLYWYQQILGQGPKLLIQFQNNGVVDDSQLPKDRFSAERLKGVDSTLKIQPAKLEDSAVYLCASSPGFAGVGSYEQYFGPGTRLTVT.

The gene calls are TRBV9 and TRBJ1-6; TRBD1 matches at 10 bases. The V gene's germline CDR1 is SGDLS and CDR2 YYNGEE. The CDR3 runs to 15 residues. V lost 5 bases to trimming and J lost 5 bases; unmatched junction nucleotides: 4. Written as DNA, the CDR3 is TGTGCCAGCAGTGCCGGGACAGGGGATAATTCACCCCTCCACTTT. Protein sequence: CASSAGTGDNSPLHF.

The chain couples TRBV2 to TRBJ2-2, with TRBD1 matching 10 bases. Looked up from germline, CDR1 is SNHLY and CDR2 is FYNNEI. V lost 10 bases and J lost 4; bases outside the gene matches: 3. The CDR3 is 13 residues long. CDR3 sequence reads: CATGTGATGELFF. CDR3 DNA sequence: TGTGCCACCGGGACAGGGGCCACCGGGGAGCTGTTTTTT.

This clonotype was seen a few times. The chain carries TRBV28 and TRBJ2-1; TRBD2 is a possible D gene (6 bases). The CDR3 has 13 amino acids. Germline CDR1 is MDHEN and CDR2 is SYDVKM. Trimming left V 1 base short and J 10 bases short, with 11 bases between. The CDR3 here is CASSLFSGEEQFF. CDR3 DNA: TGTGCCAGCAGTTTATTTTCGGGGGAGGAGCAGTTCTTC.

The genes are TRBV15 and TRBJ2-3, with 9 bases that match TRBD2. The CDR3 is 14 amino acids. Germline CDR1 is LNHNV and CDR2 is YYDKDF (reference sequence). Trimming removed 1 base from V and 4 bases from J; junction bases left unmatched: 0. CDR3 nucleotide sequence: TGTGCCACCAGCAGAGTAGCGGGAGCAGATACGCAGTATTTT. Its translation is CATSRVAGADTQYF.

The chain's CDR3 is CATSDQGTDRGTEAFF. In DNA, the CDR3 is TGTGCCACCAGTGACCAAGGTACGGACAGGGGAACTGAAGCTTTCTTT. This chain joins TRBV24-1 and TRBJ1-1, with TRBD1 identical over 9 bases. Trimming took 4 bases from V and 5 from J; bases not matched to a gene: 10. CDR1 and CDR2 (germline): KGHDR, SFDVKD. This CDR3 region has 16 residues.

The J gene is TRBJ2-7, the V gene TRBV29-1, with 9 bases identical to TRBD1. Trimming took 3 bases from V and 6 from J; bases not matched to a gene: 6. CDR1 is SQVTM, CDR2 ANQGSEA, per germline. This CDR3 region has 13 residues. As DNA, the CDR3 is TGCAGCGTTGAGGGACAGGGAGGCCTCGAGCAGTACTTC. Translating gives CSVEGQGGLEQYF.

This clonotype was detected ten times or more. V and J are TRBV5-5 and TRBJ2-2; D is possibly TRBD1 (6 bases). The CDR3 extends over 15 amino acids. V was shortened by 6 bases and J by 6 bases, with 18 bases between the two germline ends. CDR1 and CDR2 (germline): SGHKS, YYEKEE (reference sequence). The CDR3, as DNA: TGTGCCAGCATGGTAGGGGACACCTACTCCGGGGAGCTGTTTTTT. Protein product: CASMVGDTYSGELFF.

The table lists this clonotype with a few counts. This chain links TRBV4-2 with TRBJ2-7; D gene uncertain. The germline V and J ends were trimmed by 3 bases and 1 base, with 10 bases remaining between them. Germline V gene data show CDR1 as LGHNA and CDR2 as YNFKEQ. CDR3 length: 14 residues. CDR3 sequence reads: CASSHAGPSYEQYF. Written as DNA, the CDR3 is TGTGCCAGCAGCCACGCCGGACCATCCTACGAGCAGTACTTC.

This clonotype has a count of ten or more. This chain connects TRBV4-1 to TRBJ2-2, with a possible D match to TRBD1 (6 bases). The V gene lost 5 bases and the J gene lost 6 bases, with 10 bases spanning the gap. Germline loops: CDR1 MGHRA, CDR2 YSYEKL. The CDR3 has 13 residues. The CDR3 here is CASSSTGSGELFF. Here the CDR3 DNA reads TGCGCCAGCAGCTCAACAGGGTCCGGGGAGCTGTTTTTT.